In this sample, the clone carrying this T cell receptor beta chain turned up many times. The entry originates in a study of T cells after yellow fever vaccination. Study in general: Where fractions had low cell numbers, libraries were prepared from them with the SMART-Seq v4 Ultra Low Input RNA kit.

Template switching with 5'RACE generated the TCR cDNA and added a universal primer site and UMIs. TCRdb processed the 5' RACE reads anew with MiXCR; each CDR3 protein has one entry. This table has under 250,000 distinct CDR3 sequences, roughly 7.2% appearing once. The CDR3 is made up of 13 amino acids. In germline, CDR1 is LGHNA, CDR2 YSLEER. V was trimmed by 2 bases and J by 5 bases, leaving 9 bases between them. The clonotype originates from a young man who received the YFV17D yellow fever vaccine. This specimen was CD4+ T cells sorted from PBMCs, taken 15 days after the yellow fever booster vaccination. The genes are TRBV4-3 and TRBJ2-5; D uncertain. The CDR3 DNA follows: TGCGCCAGCAGCCAACGTCTCCGCGAGACCCAGTACTTC. It codes for CASSQRLRETQYF.